This T cell receptor (beta chain) came from a study of T cells in Graves' hyperthyroidism and ophthalmopathy. The study, taken as a whole, reports: Most thyroid clonotypes that were expanded above 0.001 also turned up in blood. Ophthalmopathy prediction by the model preceded onset by a median about 6 months.

RNA transcripts provided the source from which TCR beta CDR3 regions were amplified. When the TCR CDR3 underwent first-round RT-PCR, the HTBI primer set was used. TCRdb independently ran MiXCR on the multiplex PCR reads; one entry per CDR3 protein. The sample contains hundreds of thousands of distinct CDR3 sequences, about 15% of which appear only once. The PBMCs studied were ones that came from approximately 9.9 ml fresh peripheral blood. This clonotype has a count of ten or more. Antigen unknown. Sequenced material: blood. The TCR sequence derives from a woman in her thirties with Graves' hyperthyroidism.

This CDR3 reads CAISDPSPVEQFF. The DNA for the CDR3 is TGTGCCATCAGTGACCCCTCTCCTGTAGAGCAGTTCTTC. The genes are TRBV10-3 and TRBJ2-1; D gene ambiguous. CDR3 length: 13 amino acids. Trimming pared 3 bases from V and 10 bases from J, leaving 13 bases between. Germline CDR1 reads ENHRY; CDR2 reads SYGVKD.